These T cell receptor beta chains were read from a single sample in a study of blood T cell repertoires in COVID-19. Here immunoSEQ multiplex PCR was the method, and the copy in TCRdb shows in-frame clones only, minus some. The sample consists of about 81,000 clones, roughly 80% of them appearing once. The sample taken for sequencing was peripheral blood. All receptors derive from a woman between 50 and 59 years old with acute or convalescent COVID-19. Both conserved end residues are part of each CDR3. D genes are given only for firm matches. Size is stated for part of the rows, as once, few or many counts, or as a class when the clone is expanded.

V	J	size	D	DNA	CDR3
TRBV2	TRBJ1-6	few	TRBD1	TGTGCCAGCAGTTGGACAGGGGGCAATTCACCCCTCCACTTT	CASSWTGGNSPLHF
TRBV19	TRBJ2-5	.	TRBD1	TGTGCCAGTAGCTACAGGGGCGAGACCCAGTACTTC	CASSYRGETQYF
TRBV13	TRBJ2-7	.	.	TGTGCCAGCAGCTCGAATTGGGGGCGGGGGCTGACCTACGAGCAGTACTTC	CASSSNWGRGLTYEQYF
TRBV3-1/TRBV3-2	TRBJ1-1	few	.	TGTGCCAGCAGCCCTCAGGCCTCGCGGAACACTGAAGCTTTCTTT	CASSPQASRNTEAFF
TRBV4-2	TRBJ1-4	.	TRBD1	TGTGCCAGCAGCCAAGATCCCCTACAGGGGAATGAAAAACTGTTTTTT	CASSQDPLQGNEKLFF
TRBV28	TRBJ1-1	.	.	TGTGCCAGCAGTTTATCGGGGTTAGGGGCTTTCTTT	CASSLSGLGAFF
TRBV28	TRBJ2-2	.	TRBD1	TGTGCCAGCAGAACAGGGGGAGGTACCGGGGAGCTGTTTTTT	CASRTGGGTGELFF
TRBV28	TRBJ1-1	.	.	TGTGCCAGCATCTCTGGGGGGATGAACACTGAAGCTTTCTTT	CASISGGMNTEAFF
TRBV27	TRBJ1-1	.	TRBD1	TGTGCCAGCAGTCCGACAGGGAAGGGCACTGAAGCTTTCTTT	CASSPTGKGTEAFF
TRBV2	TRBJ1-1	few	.	TGTGCCAGCAGTGCGACGGGACAAATGAACACTGAAGCTTTCTTT	CASSATGQMNTEAFF
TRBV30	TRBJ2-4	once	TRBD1	TGTGCCTGGAGTAGGGACAGGGGGTTCATTCAGTACTTC	CAWSRDRGFIQYF
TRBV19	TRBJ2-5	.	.	TGTGCCGCTCGTGGCAGGGGTCAAGAGACCCAGTACTTC	CAARGRGQETQYF
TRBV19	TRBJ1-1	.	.	TGTGCCAGTAGTATACCCGGGGGGAGCACTGAAGCTTTCTTT	CASSIPGGSTEAFF
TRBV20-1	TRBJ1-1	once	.	TGCAGTGCTAGTCTAATCGGGAACACTGAAGCTTTCTTT	CSASLIGNTEAFF
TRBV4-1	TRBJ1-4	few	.	TGCGCCAGCAGCATCTCTAATGAAAAACTGTTTTTT	CASSISNEKLFF
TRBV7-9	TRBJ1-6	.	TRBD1	TGTGCCAGCAGCTTATCCAGACAGGGGACCCTCCACTTT	CASSLSRQGTLHF
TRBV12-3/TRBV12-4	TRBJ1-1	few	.	TGTGCCAGCACTCCGGGTCGGGGAAAAGCTTTCTTT	CASTPGRGKAFF
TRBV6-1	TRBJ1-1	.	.	TGTGCCAGCCGAGGACAGCTGAACACTGAAGCTTTCTTT	CASRGQLNTEAFF
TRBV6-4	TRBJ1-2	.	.	TGTGCCAGCAGCCGACACGGCACCTATGGCTACACCTTC	CASSRHGTYGYTF
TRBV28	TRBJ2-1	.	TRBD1	TGTGCCAGCAGCTACCCGGGACAGGGGGCGTATGAGCAGTTCTTC	CASSYPGQGAYEQFF
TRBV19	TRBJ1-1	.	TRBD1	TGTGCCAGTCGAGACAGGGGCGCAGGTGAAGCTTTCTTT	CASRDRGAGEAFF
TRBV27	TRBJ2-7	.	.	TGTGCCAGCAGTTTTTTTTCGAGCTCCTACGAGCAGTACTTC	CASSFFSSSYEQYF
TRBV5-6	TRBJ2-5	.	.	TGTGCCAGCAGCGGCGGCTTTAGGGAGACCCAGTACTTC	CASSGGFRETQYF
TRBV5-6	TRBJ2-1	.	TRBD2	TGTGCCAGCAGCTTTGGGACTAGCGGTTTAAATGAGCAGTTCTTC	CASSFGTSGLNEQFF
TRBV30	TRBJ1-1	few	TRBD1	TGTGCCTGTTTTTACAAGGGGGACAGTGAAGCTTTCTTT	CACFYKGDSEAFF
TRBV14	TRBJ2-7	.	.	TGTGCCAGCAGCCGCCTCAGAGGTTCCTACGAGCAGTACTTC	CASSRLRGSYEQYF
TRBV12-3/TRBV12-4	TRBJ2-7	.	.	TGTGCCAGCAGCCAGTCCTACGAGCAGTACTTC	CASSQSYEQYF
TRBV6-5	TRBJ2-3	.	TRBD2	TGTGCCAGCGGGCGGGGGGTTAGCACAGATACGCAGTATTTT	CASGRGVSTDTQYF
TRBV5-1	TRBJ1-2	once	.	TGCGCCAGCAAGGGGTATGGGAACTATGGCTACACCTTC	CASKGYGNYGYTF
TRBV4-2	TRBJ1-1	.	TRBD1	TGTGCCAGCAGCCAACCCAGGACAGGGGGCACTGAAGCTTTCTTT	CASSQPRTGGTEAFF
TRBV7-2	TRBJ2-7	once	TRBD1	TGTGCCAGCAGCTCTAACAGGGGGACCTACGAGCAGTACTTC	CASSSNRGTYEQYF
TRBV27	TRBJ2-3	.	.	TGTGCCAGCAGTGTACAGGGTGGCACAGATACGCAGTATTTT	CASSVQGGTDTQYF
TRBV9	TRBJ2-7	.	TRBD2	TGTGCCAGCAGCGAAGGGACTAGCTCGGAGTACGAGCAGTACTTC	CASSEGTSSEYEQYF
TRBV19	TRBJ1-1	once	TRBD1	TGTGCCAGTACCTCAGGGGGCTCGGGAACTGAAGCTTTCTTT	CASTSGGSGTEAFF
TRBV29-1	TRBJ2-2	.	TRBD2	TGCAGCGGCCGGATCGACACTCCGGGGGGCGGGGAGCTGTTTTTT	CSGRIDTPGGGELFF